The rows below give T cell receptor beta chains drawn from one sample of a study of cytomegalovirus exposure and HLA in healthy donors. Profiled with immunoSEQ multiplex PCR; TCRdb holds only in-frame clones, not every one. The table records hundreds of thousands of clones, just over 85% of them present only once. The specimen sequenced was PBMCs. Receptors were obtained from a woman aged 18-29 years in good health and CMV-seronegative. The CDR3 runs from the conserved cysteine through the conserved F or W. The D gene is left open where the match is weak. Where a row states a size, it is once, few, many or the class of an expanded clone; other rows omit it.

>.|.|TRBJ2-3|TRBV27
CATCQADTQYF
TGTGCCACTTGCCAGGCAGATACGCAGTATTTT
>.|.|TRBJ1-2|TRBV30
CAWSEAGWGYGYTF
TGTGCCTGGAGTGAGGCAGGGTGGGGCTATGGCTACACCTTC
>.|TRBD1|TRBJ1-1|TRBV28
CASSKTGTGNTEAFF
TGTGCCAGCAGTAAAACCGGGACAGGGAACACTGAAGCTTTCTTT
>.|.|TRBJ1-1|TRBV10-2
CASSDVAPEAFF
TGCGCCAGCAGTGATGTGGCCCCTGAAGCTTTCTTT
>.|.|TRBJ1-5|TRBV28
CASGSYSNQPQHF
TGTGCCAGCGGCAGTTATAGCAATCAGCCCCAGCATTTT
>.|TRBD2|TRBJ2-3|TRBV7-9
CASSPRTSDTDTQYF
TGTGCCAGCAGCCCACGGACTAGTGACACAGATACGCAGTATTTT
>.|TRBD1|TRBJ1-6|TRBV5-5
CASSQRDRPEFSPLHF
TGTGCCAGCAGCCAAAGGGACAGACCCGAATTTTCACCCCTCCACTTT
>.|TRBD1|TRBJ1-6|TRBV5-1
CASSLRQGSSPLHF
TGCGCCAGCAGCTTGAGACAGGGGTCTTCACCCCTCCACTTT
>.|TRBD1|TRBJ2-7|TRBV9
CASSTSGQGAYEQYF
TGTGCCAGCAGCACAAGTGGGCAGGGGGCGTACGAGCAGTACTTC
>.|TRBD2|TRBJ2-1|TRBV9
CASSVDRGSLNEQFF
TGTGCCAGCAGCGTTGATCGCGGGAGTCTGAATGAGCAGTTCTTC
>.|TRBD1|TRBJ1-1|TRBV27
CASSLTVPGQGFTEAFF
TGTGCCAGCAGTTTAACCGTGCCGGGACAGGGGTTCACTGAAGCTTTCTTT
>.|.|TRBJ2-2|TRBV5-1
CASSLDWTAYTGELFF
TGCGCCAGCAGCTTGGATTGGACAGCTTACACCGGGGAGCTGTTTTTT
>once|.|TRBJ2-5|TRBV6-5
CASSYDGAQYF
TGTGCCAGCAGTTACGACGGGGCCCAGTACTTC
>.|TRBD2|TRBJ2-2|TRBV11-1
CASRREGVTGELFF
TGTGCCAGCAGGCGGGAGGGAGTCACCGGGGAGCTGTTTTTT
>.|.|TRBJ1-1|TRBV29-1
CSVSGTEAFF
TGCAGCGTTTCCGGCACTGAAGCTTTCTTT
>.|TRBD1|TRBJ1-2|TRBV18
CASSPRDRASYGYTF
TGTGCCAGCTCACCACGTGACAGGGCCTCCTATGGCTACACCTTC